A selection of T cell receptor beta chains follows, all from one sample in a study of OX40 agonist ivuxolimab in advanced cancers. TCRdb's table, derived via immunoSEQ multiplex PCR, lists solely in-frame clones and lacks some. The sample contains tens of thousands of clones, approximately 85% of which appear only once. The specimen was CD4+ or CD8+ T cells sorted from blood, collected in a trial of the OX40 agonist ivuxolimab. The source of these receptors is an adult with an advanced solid tumor such as melanoma, head and neck, liver or kidney cancer. CDR3s include the opening cysteine and the closing phenylalanine or tryptophan. A D gene is named only where the DNA matches it firmly. Size is omitted from some rows. Given values are once, few, many or a class for expanded clones.

CDR3,DNA,J,D,V,size
CASSLWTGGLMGNQPQHF,TGTGCCAGCAGCTTGTGGACAGGGGGACTTATGGGCAATCAGCCCCAGCATTTT,TRBJ1-5,TRBD1,TRBV5-6,NA
CASSWDRGAGELFF,TGTGCCAGCAGTTGGGACAGGGGGGCCGGGGAGCTGTTTTTT,TRBJ2-2,TRBD1,TRBV6-5,NA
CASSSSLRTWAFF,TGTGCCAGCAGCTCCAGCCTTCGGACATGGGCTTTCTTT,TRBJ1-1,NA,TRBV6-5,NA
CATARRATEQYF,TGTGCCACCGCAAGACGGGCTACTGAGCAGTACTTC,TRBJ2-7,NA,TRBV6-7,NA
CASQIPGQAAHGYTF,TGCGCCAGCCAAATACCCGGACAGGCGGCGCATGGCTACACCTTC,TRBJ1-2,TRBD1,TRBV4-1,NA
CASSFAGGGPDTQYF,TGTGCCAGCAGCTTCGCGGGGGGCGGCCCAGATACGCAGTATTTT,TRBJ2-3,TRBD2,TRBV7-8,few
CATAPAAAASYEQYF,TGTGCCACCGCCCCCGCCGCGGCAGCATCCTACGAGCAGTACTTC,TRBJ2-7,NA,TRBV19,NA
CASSELQGYGGNTIYF,TGTGCCAGCAGTGAGTTACAGGGATATGGTGGAAACACCATATATTTT,TRBJ1-3,NA,TRBV25-1,NA
CASSGGRGSYEQYF,TGTGCCAGCAGTGGGGGGAGGGGCTCCTACGAGCAGTACTTC,TRBJ2-7,TRBD2,TRBV2,NA
CASSYRTGGEQYF,TGTGCCAGCAGTTACCGGACAGGGGGAGAGCAGTACTTC,TRBJ2-7,TRBD1,TRBV6-5,NA
CASSLGFGTEAFF,TGTGCCAGCAGCTTAGGGTTCGGCACTGAAGCTTTCTTT,TRBJ1-1,NA,TRBV11-3,NA
CASSLAGGLALPNYGYTF,TGTGCCAGCAGCTTAGCGGGGGGCCTCGCCTTACCGAACTATGGCTACACCTTC,TRBJ1-2,NA,TRBV7-9,NA
CASSLAAGAYTEAFF,TGTGCCAGCAGCTTAGCGGCGGGGGCCTACACTGAAGCTTTCTTT,TRBJ1-1,NA,TRBV7-6,NA
CASSPRGSYEQYF,TGTGCCAGCAGCCCTCGGGGATCCTACGAGCAGTACTTC,TRBJ2-7,NA,TRBV7-2,NA
CASSDRFHDSYNEQFF,TGTGCCAGCAGCGACAGGTTCCACGACTCCTACAATGAGCAGTTCTTC,TRBJ2-1,NA,TRBV7-9,NA
CASSPPASGRAEQYF,TGTGCCAGCTCACCACCGGCCAGCGGGAGGGCCGAGCAGTACTTC,TRBJ2-7,TRBD2,TRBV18,NA
CASGSETGGQPQHF,TGTGCTAGTGGCTCGGAAACCGGCGGGCAGCCCCAGCATTTT,TRBJ1-5,NA,TRBV12-5,NA
CASSRGADGYTF,TGCGCCAGCAGCCGTGGGGCGGATGGCTACACCTTC,TRBJ1-2,NA,TRBV4-1,few
CASSPPGLAGDGELFF,TGTGCCAGCAGCCCGCCGGGACTAGCGGGAGACGGGGAGCTGTTTTTT,TRBJ2-2,TRBD2,TRBV28,once
CASSAGTQETQYF,TGTGCCAGCAGCGCAGGGACCCAAGAGACCCAGTACTTC,TRBJ2-5,NA,TRBV11-2,NA
CASSPRPGSSYNEQFF,TGTGCCAGCAGTCCCCGGCCGGGGAGCTCCTACAATGAGCAGTTCTTC,TRBJ2-1,NA,TRBV27,NA
CASSLGSGPQYF,TGTGCCAGCAGTCTCGGGTCGGGACCTCAGTACTTC,TRBJ2-7,NA,TRBV7-6,NA
CASSPRRLAGGGEQFF,TGTGCCAGCAGCCCTAGGAGGCTAGCGGGAGGGGGTGAGCAGTTCTTC,TRBJ2-1,TRBD2,TRBV5-8,NA
CASSVYSYEQYF,TGTGCCAGCAGCGTATACTCCTACGAGCAGTACTTC,TRBJ2-7,NA,TRBV11-2,NA
CASRQGAVNTDTQYF,TGCGCCAGCAGACAGGGGGCGGTAAACACAGATACGCAGTATTTT,TRBJ2-3,TRBD1,TRBV5-1,NA
CASSPNRDRSSGNTIYF,TGTGCCAGCTCACCCAACCGGGACAGAAGCTCTGGAAACACCATATATTTT,TRBJ1-3,TRBD1,TRBV18,NA
CASGTSGRDEQFF,TGCGCCAGCGGGACTAGCGGGAGGGATGAGCAGTTCTTC,TRBJ2-1,TRBD2,TRBV10-1,NA
CAIRGGRGQEKLFF,TGTGCCATCAGGGGGGGGAGGGGACAGGAAAAACTGTTTTTT,TRBJ1-4,TRBD1,TRBV10-3,NA
CSVEVRNYEQYF,TGCAGCGTTGAGGTACGCAACTACGAGCAGTACTTC,TRBJ2-7,NA,TRBV29-1,once
CASSIGLGFEAFF,TGTGCCAGTAGTATAGGTTTAGGGTTTGAAGCTTTCTTT,TRBJ1-1,NA,TRBV19,NA
CASSFPLTSGSTDTQYF,TGTGCCAGCAGCTTCCCGTTGACTAGCGGGAGCACAGATACGCAGTATTTT,TRBJ2-3,TRBD2,TRBV7-2,NA
CASSVGGSGNTIYF,TGTGCCAGCAGCGTCGGCGGTTCTGGAAACACCATATATTTT,TRBJ1-3,NA,TRBV11-3,NA
CASSFGDEETQYF,TGTGCCAGCAGCTTCGGGGACGAAGAGACCCAGTACTTC,TRBJ2-5,NA,TRBV11-1,few
CASRYSGGELAGELFF,TGTGCCAGCAGATACTCAGGGGGCGAGTTGGCCGGGGAGCTGTTTTTT,TRBJ2-2,TRBD1,TRBV28,NA
CAVSEPTEYEQYF,TGTGCCGTCAGTGAGCCGACGGAGTACGAGCAGTACTTC,TRBJ2-7,NA,TRBV10-3,once
CASSPILAVRGGEITEAFF,TGTGCCAGCAGCCCTATTTTGGCGGTCAGAGGGGGAGAGATCACTGAAGCTTTCTTT,TRBJ1-1,NA,TRBV28,NA
CASSLALGETQYF,TGTGCCAGCAGCTTAGCGTTGGGGGAGACCCAGTACTTC,TRBJ2-5,NA,TRBV7-2,NA
CASSFDSGELFF,TGTGCCAGCAGCTTCGATTCCGGGGAGCTGTTTTTT,TRBJ2-2,NA,TRBV11-3,NA
CASSVEFSDTQYF,TGTGCCAGCAGCGTAGAGTTTTCAGATACGCAGTATTTT,TRBJ2-3,NA,TRBV9,once
CASSRKAGTGPYEQYF,TGTGCCAGTAGTAGAAAAGCCGGGACGGGACCCTACGAGCAGTACTTC,TRBJ2-7,NA,TRBV19,NA
CASSPKRAGGELFF,TGTGCCAGCAGCCCAAAAAGGGCCGGCGGGGAGCTGTTTTTT,TRBJ2-2,NA,TRBV7-8,NA
CASTLTSAYNEQFF,TGTGCCAGTACCCTGACTAGCGCGTACAATGAGCAGTTCTTC,TRBJ2-1,TRBD2,TRBV19,NA
CASSPDRLMTQYF,TGTGCCAGCAGTCCCGACAGGTTGATGACCCAGTACTTC,TRBJ2-5,NA,TRBV2,NA
CASSFLGSSYNEQFF,TGTGCCAGCAGCTTCCTAGGGAGCTCCTACAATGAGCAGTTCTTC,TRBJ2-1,NA,TRBV6-5,NA
CASSQGARSAAAGNTIYF,TGCGCCAGCAGCCAAGGGGCCAGGTCTGCTGCCGCTGGAAACACCATATATTTT,TRBJ1-3,NA,TRBV4-1,once
CASSIDSYGYTF,TGTGCCAGCAGCATCGACAGCTATGGCTACACCTTC,TRBJ1-2,NA,TRBV11-2,NA
CASSLDLGSSGSVVETQYF,TGTGCCAGCAGCTTGGATTTGGGGTCTAGCGGGAGTGTTGTAGAGACCCAGTACTTC,TRBJ2-5,TRBD2,TRBV5-4,NA
CASSQELADDTQYF,TGCGCCAGCAGCCAAGAATTGGCTGACGATACGCAGTATTTT,TRBJ2-3,NA,TRBV4-3,NA
CASSYLGRDYEQYF,TGTGCCAGCAGTTACCTCGGCAGGGATTACGAGCAGTACTTC,TRBJ2-7,NA,TRBV6-5,NA